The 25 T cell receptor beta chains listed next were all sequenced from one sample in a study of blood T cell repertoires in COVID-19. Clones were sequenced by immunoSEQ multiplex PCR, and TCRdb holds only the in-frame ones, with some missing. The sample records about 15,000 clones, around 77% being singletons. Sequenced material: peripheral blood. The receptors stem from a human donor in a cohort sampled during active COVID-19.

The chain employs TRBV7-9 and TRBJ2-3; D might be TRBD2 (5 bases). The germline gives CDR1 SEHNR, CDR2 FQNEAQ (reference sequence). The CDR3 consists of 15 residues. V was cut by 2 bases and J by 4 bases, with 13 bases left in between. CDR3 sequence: CASSLLLEGPDTQYF. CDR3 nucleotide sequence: TGTGCCAGCAGCTTACTACTAGAGGGTCCAGATACGCAGTATTTT.

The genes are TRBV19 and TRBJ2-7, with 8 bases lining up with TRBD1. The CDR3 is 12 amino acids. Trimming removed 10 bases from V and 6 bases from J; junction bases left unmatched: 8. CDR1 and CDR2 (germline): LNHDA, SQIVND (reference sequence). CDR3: CATSQGAFEQYF. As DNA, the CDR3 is TGTGCCACCTCCCAGGGGGCTTTCGAGCAGTACTTC.

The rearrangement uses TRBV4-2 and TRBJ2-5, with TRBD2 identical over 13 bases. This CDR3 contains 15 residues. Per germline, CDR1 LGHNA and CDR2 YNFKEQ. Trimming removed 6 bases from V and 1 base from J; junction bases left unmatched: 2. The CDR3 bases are TGTGCCAGCAGACTAGCGGGAGGGTCCCAAGAGACCCAGTACTTC. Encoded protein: CASRLAGGSQETQYF.

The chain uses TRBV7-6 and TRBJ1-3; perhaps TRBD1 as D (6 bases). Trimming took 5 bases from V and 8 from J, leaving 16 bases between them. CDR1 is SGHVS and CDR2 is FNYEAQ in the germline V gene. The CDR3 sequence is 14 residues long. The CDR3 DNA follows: TGTGCCAGCAGCACCGGGACAAGTAGGGACACCATATATTTT. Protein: CASSTGTSRDTIYF.

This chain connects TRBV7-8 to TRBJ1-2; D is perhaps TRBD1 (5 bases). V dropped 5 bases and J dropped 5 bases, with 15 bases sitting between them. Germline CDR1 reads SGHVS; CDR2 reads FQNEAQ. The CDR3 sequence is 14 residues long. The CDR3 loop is CASSHGGEDYGYTF. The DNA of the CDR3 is TGTGCCAGCAGCCACGGGGGAGAGGATTATGGCTACACCTTC.

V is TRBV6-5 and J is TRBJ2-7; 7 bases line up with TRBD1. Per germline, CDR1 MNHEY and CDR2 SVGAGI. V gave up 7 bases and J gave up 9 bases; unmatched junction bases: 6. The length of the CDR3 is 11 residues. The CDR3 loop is CASKGATGQYF. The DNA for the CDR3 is TGTGCCAGCAAGGGGGCCACGGGGCAGTACTTC.

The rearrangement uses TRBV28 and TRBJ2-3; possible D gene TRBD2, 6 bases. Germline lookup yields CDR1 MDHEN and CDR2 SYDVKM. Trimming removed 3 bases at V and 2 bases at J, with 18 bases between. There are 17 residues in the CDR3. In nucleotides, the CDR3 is TGTGCCAGCAGTTTGGTGGGGAGGTGGGAATACACAGATACGCAGTATTTT. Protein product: CASSLVGRWEYTDTQYF.

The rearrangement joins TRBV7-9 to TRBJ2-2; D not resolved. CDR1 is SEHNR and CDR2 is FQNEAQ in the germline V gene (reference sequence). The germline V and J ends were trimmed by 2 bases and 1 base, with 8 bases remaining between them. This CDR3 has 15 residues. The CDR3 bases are TGTGCCAGCAGCTTAAGGCTAGGGAACACCGGGGAGCTGTTTTTT. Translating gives CASSLRLGNTGELFF.

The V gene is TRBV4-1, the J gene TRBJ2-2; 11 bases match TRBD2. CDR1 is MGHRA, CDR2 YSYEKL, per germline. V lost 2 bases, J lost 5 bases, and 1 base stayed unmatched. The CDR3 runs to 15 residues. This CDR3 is CASSQLAGGTGELFF. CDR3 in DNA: TGCGCCAGCAGCCAATTAGCGGGAGGGACCGGGGAGCTGTTTTTT.

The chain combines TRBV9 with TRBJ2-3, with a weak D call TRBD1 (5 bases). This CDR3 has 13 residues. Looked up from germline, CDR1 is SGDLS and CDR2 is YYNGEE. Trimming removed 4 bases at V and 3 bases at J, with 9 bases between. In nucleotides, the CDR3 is TGTGCCAGCAGCTCAGGGTCAACAGATACGCAGTATTTT. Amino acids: CASSSGSTDTQYF.

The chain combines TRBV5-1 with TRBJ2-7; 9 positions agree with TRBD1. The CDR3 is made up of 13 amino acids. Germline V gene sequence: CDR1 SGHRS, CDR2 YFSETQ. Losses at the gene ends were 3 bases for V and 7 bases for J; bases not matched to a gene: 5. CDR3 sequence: CASSSQGAREQYF. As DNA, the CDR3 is TGCGCCAGCAGCTCACAGGGGGCGAGGGAGCAGTACTTC.

The CDR3 nucleotides are TGTGCCAGCAGTCCGGGGACAGGACCAAACGATCAGCCCCAGCATTTT. This gives the protein CASSPGTGPNDQPQHF. The V gene is TRBV6-6, the J gene TRBJ1-5; the match to TRBD1 covers 8 bases. With 5 bases clipped from V and 5 bases from J, the junction kept 11 bases outside the gene matches. CDR1 is MNHNY and CDR2 is SVGAGI in the germline V gene (reference sequence). The CDR3 loop spans 16 amino acids.

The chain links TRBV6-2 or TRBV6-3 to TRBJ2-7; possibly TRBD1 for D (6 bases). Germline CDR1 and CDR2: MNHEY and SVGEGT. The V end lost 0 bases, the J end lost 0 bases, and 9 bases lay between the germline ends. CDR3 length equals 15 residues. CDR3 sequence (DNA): TGTGCCAGCAGTTACTCTTGGGACAACTCCTACGAGCAGTACTTC. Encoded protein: CASSYSWDNSYEQYF.

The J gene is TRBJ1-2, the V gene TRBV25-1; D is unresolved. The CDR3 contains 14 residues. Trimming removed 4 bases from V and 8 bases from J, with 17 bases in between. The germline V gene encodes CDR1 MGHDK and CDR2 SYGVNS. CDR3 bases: TGTGCCAGCAGTGGGCCAGCGAGGGCAGGAGGCTACACCTTC. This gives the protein CASSGPARAGGYTF.

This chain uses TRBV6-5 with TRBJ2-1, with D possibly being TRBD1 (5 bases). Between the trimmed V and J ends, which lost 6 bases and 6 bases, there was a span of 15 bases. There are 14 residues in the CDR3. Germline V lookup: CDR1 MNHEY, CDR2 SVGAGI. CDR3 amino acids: CASRTDIVSNEQFF. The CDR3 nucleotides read TGTGCCAGCAGGACAGATATAGTGTCCAATGAGCAGTTCTTC.

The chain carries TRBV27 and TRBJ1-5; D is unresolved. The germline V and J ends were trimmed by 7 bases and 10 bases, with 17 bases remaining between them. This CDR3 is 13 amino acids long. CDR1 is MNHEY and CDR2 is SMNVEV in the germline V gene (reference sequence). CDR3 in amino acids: CASIEASGRPQHF. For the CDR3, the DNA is TGTGCCAGCATTGAAGCGTCTGGTCGACCCCAGCATTTT.

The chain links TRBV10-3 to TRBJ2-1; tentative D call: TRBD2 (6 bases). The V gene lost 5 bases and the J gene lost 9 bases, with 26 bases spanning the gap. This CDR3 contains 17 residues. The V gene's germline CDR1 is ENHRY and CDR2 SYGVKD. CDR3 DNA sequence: TGTGCCATCAGTAAGAGCACTCAGGGCCTGTCTAGCGCTGAGCAGTTCTTC. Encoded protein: CAISKSTQGLSSAEQFF.

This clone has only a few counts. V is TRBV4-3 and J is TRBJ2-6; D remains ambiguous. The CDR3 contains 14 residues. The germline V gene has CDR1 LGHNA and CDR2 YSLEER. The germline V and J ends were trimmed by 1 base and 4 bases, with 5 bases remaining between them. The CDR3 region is CASSQVSGANVLTF. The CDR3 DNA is TGCGCCAGCAGCCAAGTCTCCGGGGCCAACGTCCTGACTTTC.

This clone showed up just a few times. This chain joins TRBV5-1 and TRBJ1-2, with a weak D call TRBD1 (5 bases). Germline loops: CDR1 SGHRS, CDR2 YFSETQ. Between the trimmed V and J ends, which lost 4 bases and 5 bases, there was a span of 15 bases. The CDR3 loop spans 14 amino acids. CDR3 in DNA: TGCGCCAGCAGCCCCCTACGGGGGACTTATGGCTACACCTTC. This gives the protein CASSPLRGTYGYTF.

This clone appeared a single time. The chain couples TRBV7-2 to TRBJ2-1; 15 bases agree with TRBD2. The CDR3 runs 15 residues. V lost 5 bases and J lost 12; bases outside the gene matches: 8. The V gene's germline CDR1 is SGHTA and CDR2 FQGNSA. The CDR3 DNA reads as TGTGCCAGCAGCCCCCCGGGACTAGCGGGAGGAGGGCAGTTCTTC. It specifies CASSPPGLAGGGQFF.

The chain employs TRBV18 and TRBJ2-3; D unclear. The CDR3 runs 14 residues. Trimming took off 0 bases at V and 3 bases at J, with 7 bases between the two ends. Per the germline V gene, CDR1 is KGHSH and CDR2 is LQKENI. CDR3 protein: CASSPPTRTDTQYF. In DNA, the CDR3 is TGTGCCAGCTCACCACCGACACGGACAGATACGCAGTATTTT.

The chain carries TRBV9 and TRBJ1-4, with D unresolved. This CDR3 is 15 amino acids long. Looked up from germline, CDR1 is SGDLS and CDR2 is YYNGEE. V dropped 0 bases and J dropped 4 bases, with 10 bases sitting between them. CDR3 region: CASSVEGGFNEKLFF. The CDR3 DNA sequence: TGTGCCAGCAGCGTAGAAGGCGGCTTTAATGAAAAACTGTTTTTT.

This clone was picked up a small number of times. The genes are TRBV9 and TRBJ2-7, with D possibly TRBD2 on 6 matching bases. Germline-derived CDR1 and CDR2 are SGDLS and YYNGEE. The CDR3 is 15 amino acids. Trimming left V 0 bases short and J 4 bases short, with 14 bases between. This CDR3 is CASSVGPDGSYEQYF. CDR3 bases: TGTGCCAGCAGCGTAGGGCCCGACGGGAGTTACGAGCAGTACTTC.

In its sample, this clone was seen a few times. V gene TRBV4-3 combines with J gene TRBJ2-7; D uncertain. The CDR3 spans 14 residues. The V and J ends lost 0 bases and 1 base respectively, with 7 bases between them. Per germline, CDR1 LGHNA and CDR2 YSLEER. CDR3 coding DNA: TGCGCCAGCAGCCAAGACGGGTGGTCCTACGAGCAGTACTTC. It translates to CASSQDGWSYEQYF.

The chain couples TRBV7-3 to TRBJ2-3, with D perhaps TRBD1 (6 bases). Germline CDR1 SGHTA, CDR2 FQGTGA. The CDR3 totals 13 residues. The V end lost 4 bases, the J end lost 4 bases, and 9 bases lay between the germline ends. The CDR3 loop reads CASSSGTSDTQYF. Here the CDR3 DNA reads TGTGCCAGCAGCTCCGGGACATCAGATACGCAGTATTTT.